This TCR beta chain was obtained from a study of T-cell memory formation after mild COVID-19. General study findings and limits: Clones that got smaller from day 15 to 85 had even CD4/CD8, while clones growing later tipped toward CD4+.

The CDR3 runs to 15 residues. Germline assignment: CDR1 SGHTA and CDR2 FQGNSA. With 3 bases removed from V and 4 bases from J, the gap between germline ends came to 15 bases. 5'RACE, which relied on constant-segment primers, yielded TCR alpha and TCR beta cDNA libraries carrying sample barcodes and UMIs. MiXCR was run by TCRdb on the 5' RACE reads, yielding one entry per CDR3 protein. The sample carries around 30,000 distinct CDR3 sequences, about 12% recorded once. This clonotype was found many times. Its target is not known. The sequence was obtained from an adult woman who had mild COVID-19 (a few samples of this study predate the infection). Cell type and time point are not known. J is TRBJ2-5 and V is TRBV7-2; D could derive from TRBD1 or TRBD2 (5 bases each). Sequences were obtained from PBMCs or a T cell subset sorted from them (not recorded which). As DNA, the CDR3 is TGTGCCAGCAGCTTTGGTGGGGCCGGGACAGAGACCCAGTACTTC. Its translation: CASSFGGAGTETQYF. The variable domain in full, with the rest retrieved from reference TRBV7-2 and TRBJ2-5, is GAGVSQSPSNKVTEKGKDVELRCDPISGHTALYWYRQSLGQGLEFLIYFQGNSAPDKSGLPSDRFSAERTGGSVSTLTIQRTQQEDSAVYLCASSFGGAGTETQYFGPGTRLLVL.